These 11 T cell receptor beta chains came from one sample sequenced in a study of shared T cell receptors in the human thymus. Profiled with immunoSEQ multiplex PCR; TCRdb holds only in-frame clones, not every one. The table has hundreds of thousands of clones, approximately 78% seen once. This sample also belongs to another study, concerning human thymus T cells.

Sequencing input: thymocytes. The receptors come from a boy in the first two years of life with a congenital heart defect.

DNA of the CDR3: TGCGCCAGCAGCCAAGTACAGCTCTCCTACAATGAGCAGTTCTTC. It codes for CASSQVQLSYNEQFF. The J gene is TRBJ2-1, the V gene TRBV4-3; D call uncertain. The CDR3 length is 15 residues. Germline loops: CDR1 LGHNA, CDR2 YSLEER. The V end was cut by 1 base, the J end by 0 bases, with 7 bases between.

The CDR3 sequence: CASSLRWLAFADEQFF. The CDR3 DNA follows: TGTGCCAGCAGCTTAAGGTGGCTAGCGTTTGCCGATGAGCAGTTCTTC. The V and J genes are TRBV13 and TRBJ2-1; weak D call: TRBD2 (6 bases). The CDR3 loop spans 16 amino acids. V shed 2 bases and J shed 8 bases, with 19 bases lying between them. CDR1 PRHDT and CDR2 FYEKMQ come from the germline V gene (reference sequence).

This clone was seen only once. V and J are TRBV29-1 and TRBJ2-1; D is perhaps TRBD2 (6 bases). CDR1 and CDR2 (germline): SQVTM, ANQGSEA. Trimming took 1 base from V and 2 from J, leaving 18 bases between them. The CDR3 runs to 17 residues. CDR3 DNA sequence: TGCAGCGTTGAAGGCGTGGAGGGGAGACCTACCTACAATGAGCAGTTCTTC. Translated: CSVEGVEGRPTYNEQFF.

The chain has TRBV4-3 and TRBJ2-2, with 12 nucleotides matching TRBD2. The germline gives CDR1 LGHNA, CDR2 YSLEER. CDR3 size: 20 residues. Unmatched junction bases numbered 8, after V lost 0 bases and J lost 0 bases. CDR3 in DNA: TGCGCCAGCAGCCAAGACTTCGCTAGCGGGAGGGGGTCGAACACCGGGGAGCTGTTTTTT. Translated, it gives CASSQDFASGRGSNTGELFF.

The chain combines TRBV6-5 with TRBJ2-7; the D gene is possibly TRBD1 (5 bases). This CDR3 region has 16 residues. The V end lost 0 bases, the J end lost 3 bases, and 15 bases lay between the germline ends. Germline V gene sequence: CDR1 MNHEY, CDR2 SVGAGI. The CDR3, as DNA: TGTGCCAGCAGTTACTCGATAGGGGTGAAGGGCTACGAGCAGTACTTC. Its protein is CASSYSIGVKGYEQYF.

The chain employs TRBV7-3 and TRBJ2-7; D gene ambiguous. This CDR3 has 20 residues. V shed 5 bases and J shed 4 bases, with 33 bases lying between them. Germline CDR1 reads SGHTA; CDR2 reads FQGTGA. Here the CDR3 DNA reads TGTGCCAGCAGCGGTGACCTATCGCCAGCGAACTACCCTACTCGGTACGAGCAGTACTTC. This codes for CASSGDLSPANYPTRYEQYF. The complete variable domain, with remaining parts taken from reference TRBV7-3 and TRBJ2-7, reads GAGVSQTPSNKVTEKGKYVELRCDPISGHTALYWYRQSLGQGPEFLIYFQGTGAADDSGLPNDRFFAVRPEGSVSTLKIQRTERGDSAVYLCASSGDLSPANYPTRYEQYFGPGTRLTVT.

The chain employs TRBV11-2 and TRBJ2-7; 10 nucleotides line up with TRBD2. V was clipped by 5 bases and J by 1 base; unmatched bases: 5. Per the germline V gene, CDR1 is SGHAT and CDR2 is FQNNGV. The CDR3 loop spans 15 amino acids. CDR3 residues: CASSVSGRCSYEQYF. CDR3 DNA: TGTGCCAGCAGCGTTAGCGGGAGGTGTTCCTACGAGCAGTACTTC.

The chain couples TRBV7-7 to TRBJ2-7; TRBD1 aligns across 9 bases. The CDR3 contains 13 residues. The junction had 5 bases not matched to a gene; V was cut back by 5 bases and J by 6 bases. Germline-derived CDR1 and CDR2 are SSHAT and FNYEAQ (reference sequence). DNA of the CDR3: TGTGCCAGCAGCACTACAGGGGGCGGCGAGCAGTACTTC. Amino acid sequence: CASSTTGGGEQYF.

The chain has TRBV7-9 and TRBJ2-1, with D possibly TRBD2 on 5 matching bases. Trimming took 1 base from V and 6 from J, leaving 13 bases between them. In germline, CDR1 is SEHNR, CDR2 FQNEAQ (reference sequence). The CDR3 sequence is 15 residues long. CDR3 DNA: TGTGCCAGCAGCTTAGATGGGCGCGGACTCAATGAGCAGTTCTTC. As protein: CASSLDGRGLNEQFF. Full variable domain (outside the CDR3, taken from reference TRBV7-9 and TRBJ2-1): DTGVSQNPRHKITKRGQNVTFRCDPISEHNRLYWYRQTLGQGPEFLTYFQNEAQLEKSRLLSDRFSAERPKGSFSTLEIQRTEQGDSAMYLCASSLDGRGLNEQFFGPGTRLTVL.

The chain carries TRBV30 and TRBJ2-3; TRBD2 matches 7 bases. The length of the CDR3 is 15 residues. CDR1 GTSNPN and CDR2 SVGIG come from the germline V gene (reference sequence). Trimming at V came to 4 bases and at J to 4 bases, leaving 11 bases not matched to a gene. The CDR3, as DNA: TGTGCCTGGAACGGCCGCACGGGGAGGGCAGATACGCAGTATTTT. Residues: CAWNGRTGRADTQYF.

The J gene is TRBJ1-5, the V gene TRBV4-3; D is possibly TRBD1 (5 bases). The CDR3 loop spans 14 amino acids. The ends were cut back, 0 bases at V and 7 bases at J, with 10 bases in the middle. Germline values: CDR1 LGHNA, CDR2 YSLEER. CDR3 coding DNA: TGCGCCAGCAGCCAAGATAGGCGGGGGCAGCCCCAGCATTTT. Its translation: CASSQDRRGQPQHF.